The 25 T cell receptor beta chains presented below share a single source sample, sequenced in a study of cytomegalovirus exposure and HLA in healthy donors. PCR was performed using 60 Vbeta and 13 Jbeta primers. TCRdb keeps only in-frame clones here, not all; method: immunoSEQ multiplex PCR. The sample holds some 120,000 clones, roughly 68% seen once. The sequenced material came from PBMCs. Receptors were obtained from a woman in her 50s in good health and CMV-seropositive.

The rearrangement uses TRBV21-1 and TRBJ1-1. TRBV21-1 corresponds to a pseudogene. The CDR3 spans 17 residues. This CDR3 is CASSKILPGWVNTEAFF. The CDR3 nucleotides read TGTGCCAGCAGCAAAATCCTCCCCGGGTGGGTGAACACTGAAGCTTTCTTT.

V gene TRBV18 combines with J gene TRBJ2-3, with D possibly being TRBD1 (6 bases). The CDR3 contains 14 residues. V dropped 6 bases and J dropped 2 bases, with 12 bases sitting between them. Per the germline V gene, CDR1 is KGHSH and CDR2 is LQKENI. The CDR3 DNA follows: TGTGCCAGCTCGCCGGACAGACTCACAGATACGCAGTATTTT. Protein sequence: CASSPDRLTDTQYF.

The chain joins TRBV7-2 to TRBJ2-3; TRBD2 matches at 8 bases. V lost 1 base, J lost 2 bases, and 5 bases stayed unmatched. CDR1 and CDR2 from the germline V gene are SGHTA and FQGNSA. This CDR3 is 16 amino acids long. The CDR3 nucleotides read TGTGCCAGCAGCTTAGAAAGTAGCGGGGTCACAGATACGCAGTATTTT. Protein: CASSLESSGVTDTQYF.

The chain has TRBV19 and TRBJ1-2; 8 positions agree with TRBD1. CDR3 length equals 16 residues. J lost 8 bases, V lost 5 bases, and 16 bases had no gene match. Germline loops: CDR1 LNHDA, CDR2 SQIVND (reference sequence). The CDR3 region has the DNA TGTGCCAGTAGTGGGGTAGTTGGTCAGGGGGCGCAGGGCTACACCTTC. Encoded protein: CASSGVVGQGAQGYTF.

The DNA for the CDR3 is TGTGCCAGCAGCTCGTTAGCGGGCAATGAGCAGTTCTTC. Translation gives CASSSLAGNEQFF. The J gene is TRBJ2-1, the V gene TRBV5-8, with 7 bases aligning to TRBD2. This CDR3 has 13 amino acids. The germline V gene has CDR1 SGHTS and CDR2 YDEGEE. The ends lost 3 bases at V and 6 bases at J; junction bases unmatched: 3.

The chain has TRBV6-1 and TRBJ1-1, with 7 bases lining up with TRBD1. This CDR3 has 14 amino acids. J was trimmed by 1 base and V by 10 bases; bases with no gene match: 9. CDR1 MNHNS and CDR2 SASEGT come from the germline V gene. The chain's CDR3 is CATYRGPSNTEAFF. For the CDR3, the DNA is TGTGCCACCTACAGGGGACCATCGAACACTGAAGCTTTCTTT.

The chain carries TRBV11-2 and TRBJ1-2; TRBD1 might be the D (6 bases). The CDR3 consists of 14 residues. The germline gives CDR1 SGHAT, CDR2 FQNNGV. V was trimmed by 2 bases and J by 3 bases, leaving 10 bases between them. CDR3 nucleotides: TGTGCCAGCAGCTTATTGTCAGGGGACTATGGCTACACCTTC. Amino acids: CASSLLSGDYGYTF. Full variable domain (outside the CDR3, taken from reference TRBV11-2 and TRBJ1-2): EAGVAQSPRYKIIEKRQSVAFWCNPISGHATLYWYQQILGQGPKLLIQFQNNGVVDDSQLPKDRFSAERLKGVDSTLKIQPAKLEDSAVYLCASSLLSGDYGYTFGSGTRLTVV.

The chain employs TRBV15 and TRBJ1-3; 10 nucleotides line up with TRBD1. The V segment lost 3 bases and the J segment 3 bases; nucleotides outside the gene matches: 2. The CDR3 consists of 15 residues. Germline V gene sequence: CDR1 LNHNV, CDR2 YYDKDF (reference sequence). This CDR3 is CATSRDRGFGNTIYF. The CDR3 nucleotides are TGTGCCACCAGCAGGGACAGGGGGTTTGGAAACACCATATATTTT.

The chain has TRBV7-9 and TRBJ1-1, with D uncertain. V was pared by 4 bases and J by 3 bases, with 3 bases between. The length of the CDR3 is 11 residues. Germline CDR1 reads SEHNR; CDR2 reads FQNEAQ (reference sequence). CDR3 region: CASSSYTEAFF. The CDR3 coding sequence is TGTGCCAGCAGCTCTTACACTGAAGCTTTCTTT.

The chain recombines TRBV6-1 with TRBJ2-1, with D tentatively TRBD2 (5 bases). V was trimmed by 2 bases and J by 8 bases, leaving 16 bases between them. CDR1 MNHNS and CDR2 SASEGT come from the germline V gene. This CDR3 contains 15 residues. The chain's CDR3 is CASSEIPSRGYEQFF. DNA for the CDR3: TGTGCCAGCAGTGAAATACCATCCCGCGGGTATGAGCAGTTCTTC.

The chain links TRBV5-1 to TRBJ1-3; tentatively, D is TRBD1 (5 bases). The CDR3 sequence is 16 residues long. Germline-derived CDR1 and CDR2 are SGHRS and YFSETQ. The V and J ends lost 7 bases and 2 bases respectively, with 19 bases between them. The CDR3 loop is CASYLGGGEAGNTIYF. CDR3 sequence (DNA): TGCGCCAGCTACCTGGGCGGAGGGGAAGCTGGAAACACCATATATTTT.

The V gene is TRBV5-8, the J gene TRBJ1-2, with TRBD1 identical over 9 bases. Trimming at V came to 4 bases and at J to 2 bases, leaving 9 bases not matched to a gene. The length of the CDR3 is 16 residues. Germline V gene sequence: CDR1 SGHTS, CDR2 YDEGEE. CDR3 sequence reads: CASSEGQGVRNYGYTF. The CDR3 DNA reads TGTGCCAGCAGCGAGGGACAGGGCGTGAGGAACTATGGCTACACCTTC. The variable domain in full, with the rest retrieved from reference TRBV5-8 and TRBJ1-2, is EAGVTQSPTHLIKTRGQQATLRCSPISGHTSVYWYQQALGLGLQFLLWYDEGEERNRGNFPPRFSGRQFPNYSSELNVNALELEDSALYLCASSEGQGVRNYGYTFGSGTRLTVV.

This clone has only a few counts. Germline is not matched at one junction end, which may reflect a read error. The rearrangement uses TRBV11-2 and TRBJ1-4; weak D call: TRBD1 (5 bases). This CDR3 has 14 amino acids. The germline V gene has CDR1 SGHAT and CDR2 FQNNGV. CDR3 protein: CASTLQDRPEKLFF. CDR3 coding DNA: TGTGCCAGCACCTTACAGGATCGCCCCGAAAAACTGTTTTTT.

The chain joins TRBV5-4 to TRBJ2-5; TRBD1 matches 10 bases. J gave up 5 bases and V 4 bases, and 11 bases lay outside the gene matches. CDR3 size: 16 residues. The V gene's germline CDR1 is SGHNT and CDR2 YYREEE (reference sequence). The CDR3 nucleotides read TGTGCCAGCAGCCTACCGGGACAGGGGCTTAGGGAGACCCAGTACTTC. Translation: CASSLPGQGLRETQYF.

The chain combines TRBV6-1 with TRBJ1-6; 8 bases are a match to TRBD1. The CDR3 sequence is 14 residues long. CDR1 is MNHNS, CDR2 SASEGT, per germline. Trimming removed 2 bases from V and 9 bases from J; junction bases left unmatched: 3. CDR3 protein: CASSENRGVSPLHF. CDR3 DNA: TGTGCCAGCAGTGAAAACAGGGGGGTTTCACCCCTCCACTTT.

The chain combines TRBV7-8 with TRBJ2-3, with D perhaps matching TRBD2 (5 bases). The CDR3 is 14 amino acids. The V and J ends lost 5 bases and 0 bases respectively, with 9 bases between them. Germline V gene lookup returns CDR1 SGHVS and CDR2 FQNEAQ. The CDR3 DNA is TGTGCCAGCAGCCCCCGGGGTAGCACAGATACGCAGTATTTT. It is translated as CASSPRGSTDTQYF.

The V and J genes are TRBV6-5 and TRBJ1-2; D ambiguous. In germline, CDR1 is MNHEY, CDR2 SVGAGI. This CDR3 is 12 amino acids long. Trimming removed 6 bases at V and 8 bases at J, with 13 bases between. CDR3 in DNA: TGTGCCAGCAGCCAAAACTCCTGGGGCTACACCTTC. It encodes CASSQNSWGYTF.

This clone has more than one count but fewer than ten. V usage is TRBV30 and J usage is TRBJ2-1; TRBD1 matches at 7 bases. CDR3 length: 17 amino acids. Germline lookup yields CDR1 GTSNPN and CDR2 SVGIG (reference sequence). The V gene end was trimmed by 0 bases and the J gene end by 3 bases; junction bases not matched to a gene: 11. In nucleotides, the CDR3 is TGTGCCTGGAGTGTAAGAGGGGGCAGGGGACACTACAATGAGCAGTTCTTC. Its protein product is CAWSVRGGRGHYNEQFF.

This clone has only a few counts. This CDR3 is CASNRVQGSEAFF. Written as DNA, the CDR3 is TGTGCCAGCAATCGAGTCCAGGGGTCTGAAGCTTTCTTT. The chain recombines TRBV6-6 with TRBJ1-1; TRBD1 might be the D (6 bases). Germline values: CDR1 MNHNY, CDR2 SVGAGI (reference sequence). This CDR3 has 13 residues. V dropped 7 bases and J dropped 6 bases, with 15 bases sitting between them.

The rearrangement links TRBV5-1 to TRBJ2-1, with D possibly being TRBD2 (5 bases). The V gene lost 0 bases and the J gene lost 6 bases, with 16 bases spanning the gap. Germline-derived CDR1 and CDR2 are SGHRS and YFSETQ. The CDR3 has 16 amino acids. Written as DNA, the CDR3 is TGCGCCAGCAGCTTGGATAGCGCCGATAGTAGCAATGAGCAGTTCTTC. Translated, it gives CASSLDSADSSNEQFF.

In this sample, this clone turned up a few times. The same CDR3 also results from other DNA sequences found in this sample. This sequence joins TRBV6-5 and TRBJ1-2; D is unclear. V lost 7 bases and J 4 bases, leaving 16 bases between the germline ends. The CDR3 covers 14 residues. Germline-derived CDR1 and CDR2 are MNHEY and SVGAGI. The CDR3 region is CASIEAPSGYGYTF. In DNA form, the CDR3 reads TGTGCCAGCATAGAGGCCCCTAGTGGCTATGGCTACACCTTC.

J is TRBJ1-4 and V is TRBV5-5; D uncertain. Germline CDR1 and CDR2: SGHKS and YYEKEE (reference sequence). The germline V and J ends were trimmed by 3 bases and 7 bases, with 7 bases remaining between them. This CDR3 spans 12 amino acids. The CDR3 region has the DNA TGTGCCAGCAGCTCGCGAGGTGAAAAACTGTTTTTT. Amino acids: CASSSRGEKLFF.

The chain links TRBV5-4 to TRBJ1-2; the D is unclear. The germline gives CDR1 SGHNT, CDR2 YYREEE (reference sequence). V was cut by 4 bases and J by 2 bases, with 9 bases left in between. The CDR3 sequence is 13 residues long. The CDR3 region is CASSGPLNYGYTF. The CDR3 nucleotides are TGTGCCAGCAGCGGGCCCCTCAACTATGGCTACACCTTC.

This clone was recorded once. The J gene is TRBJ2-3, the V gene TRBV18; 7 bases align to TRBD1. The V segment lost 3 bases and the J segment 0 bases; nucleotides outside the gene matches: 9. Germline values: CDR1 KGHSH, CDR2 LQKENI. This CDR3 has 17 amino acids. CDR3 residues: CASSPLAGDSSTDTQYF. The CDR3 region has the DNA TGTGCCAGCTCACCCCTGGCCGGGGACAGTAGCACAGATACGCAGTATTTT.

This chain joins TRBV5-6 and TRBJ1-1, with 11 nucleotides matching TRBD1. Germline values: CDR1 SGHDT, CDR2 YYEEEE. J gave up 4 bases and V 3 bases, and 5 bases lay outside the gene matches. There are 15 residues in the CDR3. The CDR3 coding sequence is TGTGCCAGCAGCTGGACCGGGACAGGGGGCACTGAAGCTTTCTTT. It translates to CASSWTGTGGTEAFF.